A single TCR beta chain is shown here with its context. V shed 4 bases and J shed 5 bases, with 14 bases lying between them. This CDR3 has 14 amino acids. Germline CDR1 is KGHSH and CDR2 is LQKENI. This sample was included in a study of PD-L1 blockade in urothelial cancer. Using immunoSEQ multiplex PCR, the repertoire was profiled, and TCRdb retains in-frame clones only, with some absent. Of fewer than 130,000 clones in the sample, roughly 88% were seen once. The material sequenced was PBMCs, taken around atezolizumab (anti-PD-L1) treatment. The chain employs TRBV18 and TRBJ2-5; D is ambiguous. This TCR was recovered from a man aged 50-59 years with urothelial cancer. The CDR3 DNA sequence: TGTGCCAGCTCACACCTTCCGGGTTATGAGACCCAGTACTTC. As protein: CASSHLPGYETQYF.